This is a list of T cell receptor beta chains from one sample in a study of T cells in Graves' hyperthyroidism and ophthalmopathy. One entry per CDR3 protein results from TCRdb running MiXCR on the multiplex PCR reads. The sample holds hundreds of thousands of distinct CDR3 sequences, roughly 15% seen once. The sequencing sample was made of blood. These receptors originate from a woman in her forties or fifties with Graves' ophthalmopathy. Each CDR3 is given with its conserved first and last residue.

cdr3_length v_call cdr3_aa
16 TRBV4-3 CASSQEETGFWGEQFF
14 TRBV9 CASSATSRQETQYF
12 TRBV20-1 CSVTGGGETQYF
12 TRBV10-3 CAISGTGGEQYF
16 TRBV15 CATSRDRFEGAYEQYF
15 TRBV6-2/TRBV6-3 CASSLGLAGAGTQYF
21 TRBV7-9 CASSLVFRLAGPLNSTDTQYF
16 TRBV29-1 CSVEKAAATPYNEQFF
16 TRBV7-2 CASSSGQGSFNQPQHF
14 TRBV19 CASSADRVNTEAFF
13 TRBV2 CASSGSTHNEQFF
15 TRBV19 CASSIASGTNNEQFF
17 TRBV7-8 CASSSHPGTPATTEAFF
15 TRBV4-1 CASSPIGTGGETQYF
15 TRBV25-1 CASSPGTTNYNEQFF
13 TRBV2 CASSDQGRTEAFF
19 TRBV7-2 CASSLDRTGTSGNTGELFF
13 TRBV7-2 CASSLQPNNEQFF
15 TRBV7-2 CASSPQRASYNEQFF